This TCR beta chain originates from a study of blood T cell repertoires in COVID-19 (TCRdb year 2020). Study-level background: Samples from collaborators originated in the United States, Italy and Spain and spanned both the acute and convalescent phases of COVID-19. The material from the prospective study consisted of cDNA or gDNA derived from T cells, B-cell-depleted T cells, or PBMCs. Deeply sampled blood TCRbeta repertoires from subjects exposed to, actively infected with, or recovered from COVID-19 were included in the dataset. The repertoires were released in a freely available public database meant as a resource for research on the immune response to SARS-CoV-2. Samples came from the ongoing ImmuneRACE study (first 160 participants) plus 1,254 subjects from 6 global collaborators. A de-identified subject ID, COVID-19 status, age in years and sex were almost always included in the sample metadata. HLA class I and class II types, where available, came from metadata supplied by the sample provider rather than from assay-based typing. Study-wide conclusions, independent of this receptor: The amount of clinical and demographic metadata varied by source and participant and was provided uncurated.

The collaborating institutions used their own protocols to collect whole blood in K2EDTA tubes. Collaborator samples were shipped for TCRbeta analysis as frozen whole blood, isolated PBMCs, or DNA extracted from either sample type. From the cysteine up to the phenylalanine, the CDR3 has a length of 17 residues. Only the CDR3 DNA is retained, 51 bases long and in frame from the first base. Clipping removes 2 bases from V and 2 bases from J, with 5 as the unmatched junction base count. According to the germline V gene, CDR1 reads SGHTS and CDR2 reads YDEGEE. TCRbeta CDR3 regions were amplified from genomic DNA by means of the immunoSEQ Assay, a bias-controlled multiplex PCR. The authors' pipeline ran thus. The number of nucleated cells in each sample was estimated from the amplification of reference gene primers within the assay. To quantify the absolute abundance of each unique TCRbeta CDR3 rearrangement, sequence reads were collapsed and filtered. For each sample, productive Simpson clonality was calculated by taking the square root of Simpson's diversity index across productive rearrangements. The immuneACCESS repertoire file appears here via TCRdb, limited to in-frame rearrangements. These files lack a portion of the clones; in checked studies, under half of the deficit traces to unresolved V genes, and the cause of the others is not known. V and J calls and clone size are given by that table; D and trimming were obtained from the DNA. The sample table shows about 200,000 clones, and over 75% are seen once. Roughly 0.56% of the sample is in the top ten clones.

For this clone: It lacks a known antigen. The input lacks base qualities; no much larger clone sits a single base away.

Recombination joined TRBV5-8 with TRBJ2-6, with 9 middle bases fitting TRBD1. The receptor was derived from a man in his fifties with acute or convalescent COVID-19. Sequenced input: peripheral blood. The CDR3 protein: CASSFGTGSAGANVLTF. The nucleotide sequence is TGTGCCAGCAGCTTTGGGACAGGGTCCGCTGGGGCCAACGTCCTGACTTTC.